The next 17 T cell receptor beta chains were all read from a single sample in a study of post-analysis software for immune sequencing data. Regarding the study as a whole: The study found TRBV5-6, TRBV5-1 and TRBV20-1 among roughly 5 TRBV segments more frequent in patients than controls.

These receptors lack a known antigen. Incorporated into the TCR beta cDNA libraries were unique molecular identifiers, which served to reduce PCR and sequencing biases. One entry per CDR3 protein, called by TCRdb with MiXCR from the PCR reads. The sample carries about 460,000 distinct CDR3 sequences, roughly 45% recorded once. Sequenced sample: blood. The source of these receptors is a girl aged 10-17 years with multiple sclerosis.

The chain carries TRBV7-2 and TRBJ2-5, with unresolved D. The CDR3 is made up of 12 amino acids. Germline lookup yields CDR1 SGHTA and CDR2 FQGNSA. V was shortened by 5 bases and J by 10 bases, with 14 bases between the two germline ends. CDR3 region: CASSDLYWDQYF. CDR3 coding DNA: TGTGCCAGCAGCGATCTCTACTGGGACCAGTACTTC.

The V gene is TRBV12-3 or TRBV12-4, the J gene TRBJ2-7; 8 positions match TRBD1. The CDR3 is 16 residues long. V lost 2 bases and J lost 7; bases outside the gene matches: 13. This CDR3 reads CASSLRVGQGAREQYF. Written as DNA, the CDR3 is TGTGCCAGCAGTTTAAGGGTTGGTCAGGGGGCGCGAGAGCAGTACTTC.

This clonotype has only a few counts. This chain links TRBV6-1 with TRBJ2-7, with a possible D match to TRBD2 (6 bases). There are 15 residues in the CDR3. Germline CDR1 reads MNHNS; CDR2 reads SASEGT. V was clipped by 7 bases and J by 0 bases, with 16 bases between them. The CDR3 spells CASKGLTASSYEQYF. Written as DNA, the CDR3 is TGTGCCAGCAAAGGACTAACGGCCAGCTCCTACGAGCAGTACTTC.

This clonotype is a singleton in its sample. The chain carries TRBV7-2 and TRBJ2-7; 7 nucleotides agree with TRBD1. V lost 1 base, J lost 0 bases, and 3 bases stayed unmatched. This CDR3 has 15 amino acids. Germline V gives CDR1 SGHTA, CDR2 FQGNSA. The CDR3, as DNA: TGTGCCAGCAGCTTAGAAGGGACAGCCTCCTACGAGCAGTACTTC. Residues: CASSLEGTASYEQYF.

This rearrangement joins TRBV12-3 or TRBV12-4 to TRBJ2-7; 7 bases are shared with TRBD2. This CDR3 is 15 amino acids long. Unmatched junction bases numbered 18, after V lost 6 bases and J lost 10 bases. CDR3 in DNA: TGTGCCAGCAGCCAACTCAGGGAAGGGAGGGAGGCCCAGTACTTC. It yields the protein CASSQLREGREAQYF.

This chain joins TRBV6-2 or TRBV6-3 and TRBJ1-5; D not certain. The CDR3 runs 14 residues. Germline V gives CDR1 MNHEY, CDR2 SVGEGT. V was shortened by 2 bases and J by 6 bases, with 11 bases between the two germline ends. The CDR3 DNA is TGTGCCAGCAGTTACGGGCGGGATGTTCAGCCCCAGCATTTT. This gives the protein CASSYGRDVQPQHF.

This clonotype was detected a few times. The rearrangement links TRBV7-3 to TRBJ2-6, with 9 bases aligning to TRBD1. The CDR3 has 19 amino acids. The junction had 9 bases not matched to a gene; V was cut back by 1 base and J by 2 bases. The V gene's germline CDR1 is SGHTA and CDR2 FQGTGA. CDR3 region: CASSLMSRQGGTGANVLTF. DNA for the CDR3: TGTGCCAGCAGCTTAATGTCTCGACAGGGGGGCACTGGGGCCAACGTCCTGACTTTC.

This CDR3 is CASSQEARLAGGYEQYF. The CDR3 DNA is TGTGCCAGCAGCCAAGAAGCCAGACTAGCGGGAGGGTACGAGCAGTACTTC. V usage is TRBV4-2 and J usage is TRBJ2-7, with 14 bases aligning to TRBD2. The trim removed 0 bases at V and 4 bases at J, leaving 5 bases unmatched. CDR1 is LGHNA, CDR2 YNFKEQ, per germline. The CDR3 has 17 residues.

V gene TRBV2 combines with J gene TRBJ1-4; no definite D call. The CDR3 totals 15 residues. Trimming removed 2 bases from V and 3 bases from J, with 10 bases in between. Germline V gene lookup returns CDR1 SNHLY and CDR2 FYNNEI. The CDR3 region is CASSELREANEKLFF. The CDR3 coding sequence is TGTGCCAGCAGTGAACTTCGGGAGGCTAATGAAAAACTGTTTTTT.

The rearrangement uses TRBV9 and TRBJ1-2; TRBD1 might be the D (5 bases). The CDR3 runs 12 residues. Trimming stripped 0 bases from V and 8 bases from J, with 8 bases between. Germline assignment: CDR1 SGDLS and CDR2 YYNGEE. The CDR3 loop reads CASSVAGDGYTF. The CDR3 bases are TGTGCCAGCAGCGTAGCCGGGGACGGCTACACCTTC.

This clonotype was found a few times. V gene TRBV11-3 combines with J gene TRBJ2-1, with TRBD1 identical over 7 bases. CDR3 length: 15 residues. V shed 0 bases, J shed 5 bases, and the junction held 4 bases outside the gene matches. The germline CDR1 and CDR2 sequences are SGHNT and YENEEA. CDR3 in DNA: TGTGCCAGCAGCTTAGATGAGGGGGCCCACAATGAGCAGTTCTTC. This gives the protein CASSLDEGAHNEQFF.

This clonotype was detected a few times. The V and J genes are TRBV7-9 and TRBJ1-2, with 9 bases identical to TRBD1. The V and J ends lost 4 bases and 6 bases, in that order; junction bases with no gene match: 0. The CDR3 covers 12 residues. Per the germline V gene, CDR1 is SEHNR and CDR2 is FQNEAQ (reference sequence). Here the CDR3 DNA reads TGTGCCAGCAGCTGGACAGGGGATGGCTACACCTTC. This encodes CASSWTGDGYTF. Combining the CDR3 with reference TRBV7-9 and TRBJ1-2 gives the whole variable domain DTGVSQNPRHKITKRGQNVTFRCDPISEHNRLYWYRQTLGQGPEFLTYFQNEAQLEKSRLLSDRFSAERPKGSFSTLEIQRTEQGDSAMYLCASSWTGDGYTFGSGTRLTVV.

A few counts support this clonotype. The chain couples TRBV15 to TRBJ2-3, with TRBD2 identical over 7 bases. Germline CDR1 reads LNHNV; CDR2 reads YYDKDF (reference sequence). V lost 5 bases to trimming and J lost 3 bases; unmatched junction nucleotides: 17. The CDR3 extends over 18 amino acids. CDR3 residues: CATSPWAPGGGATDTQYF. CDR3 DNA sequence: TGTGCCACCAGCCCCTGGGCACCGGGAGGTGGTGCTACAGATACGCAGTATTTT. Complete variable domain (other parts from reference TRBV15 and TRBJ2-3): DAMVIQNPRYQVTQFGKPVTLSCSQTLNHNVMYWYQQKSSQAPKLLFHYYDKDFNNEADTPDNFQSRRPNTSFCFLDIRSPGLGDTAMYLCATSPWAPGGGATDTQYFGPGTRLTVL.

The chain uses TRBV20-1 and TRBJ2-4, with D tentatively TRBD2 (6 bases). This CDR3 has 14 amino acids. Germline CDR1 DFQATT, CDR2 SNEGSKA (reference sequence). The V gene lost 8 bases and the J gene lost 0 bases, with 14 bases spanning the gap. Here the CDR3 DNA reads TGCAGTTCTTTTCGGGGGTTAGCCAAAAACATTCAGTACTTC. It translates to CSSFRGLAKNIQYF.

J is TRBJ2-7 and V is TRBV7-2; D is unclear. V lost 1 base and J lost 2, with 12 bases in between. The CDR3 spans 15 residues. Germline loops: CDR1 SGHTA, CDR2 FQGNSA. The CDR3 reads CASSLEYLSTYEQYF. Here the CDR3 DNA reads TGTGCCAGCAGCTTAGAATATTTGTCCACCTACGAGCAGTACTTC.

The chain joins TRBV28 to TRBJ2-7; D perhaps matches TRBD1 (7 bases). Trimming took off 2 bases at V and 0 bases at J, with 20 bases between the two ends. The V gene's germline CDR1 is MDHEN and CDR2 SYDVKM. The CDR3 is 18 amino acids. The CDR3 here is CASSLNFKGAGSSYEQYF. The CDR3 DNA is TGTGCCAGCAGTTTAAACTTTAAGGGGGCGGGGAGCTCCTACGAGCAGTACTTC. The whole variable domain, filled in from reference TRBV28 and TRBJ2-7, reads DVKVTQSSRYLVKRTGEKVFLECVQDMDHENMFWYRQDPGLGLRLIYFSYDVKMKEKGDIPEGYSVSREKKERFSLILESASTNQTSMYLCASSLNFKGAGSSYEQYFGPGTRLTVT.

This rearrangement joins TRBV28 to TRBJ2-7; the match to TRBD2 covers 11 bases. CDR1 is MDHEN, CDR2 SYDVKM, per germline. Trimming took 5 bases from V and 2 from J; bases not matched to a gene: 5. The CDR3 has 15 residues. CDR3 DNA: TGTGCCAGCAGTCGACTAGCGGGACCCCCCTACGAGCAGTACTTC. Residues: CASSRLAGPPYEQYF.